Listed here are 8 T cell receptor beta chains from one sample, sequenced in a study of shared clonotypes between healthy human individuals. TCRdb keeps only in-frame clones here, not all; method: immunoSEQ multiplex PCR. This table has fewer than 1.8 million clones, 97% to 99% appearing once. The sample consisted of naive CD4+ T cells sorted from blood. Subset denoted: CD45RA+ positively selected. These receptors were obtained from a man between 25 and 39 years old in good health.

The chain links TRBV30 to TRBJ2-3; 11 bases match TRBD2. Germline CDR1 reads GTSNPN; CDR2 reads SVGIG (reference sequence). V trimming: 0 bases; J trimming: 14 bases; junction bases outside the gene matches: 10. The CDR3 length is 14 residues. This CDR3 reads CAWSVLLAGELRYF. In DNA form, the CDR3 reads TGTGCCTGGAGTGTACTACTAGCGGGAGAGTTGCGGTATTTT.

The rearrangement links TRBV18 to TRBJ1-1; TRBD1 matches at 7 bases. There are 19 residues in the CDR3. The J segment lost 1 base and the V segment lost 1 base, leaving 15 bases of the junction unmatched. CDR1 is KGHSH, CDR2 LQKENI, per germline. The CDR3: CASSPRDRAFKAENTEAFF. The DNA for the CDR3 is TGTGCCAGCTCACCACGCGACAGGGCCTTTAAGGCTGAGAACACTGAAGCTTTCTTT. The whole variable domain, filled in from reference TRBV18 and TRBJ1-1, reads NAGVMQNPRHLVRRRGQEARLRCSPMKGHSHVYWYRQLPEEGLKFMVYLQKENIIDESGMPKERFSAEFPKEGPSILRIQQVVRGDSAAYFCASSPRDRAFKAENTEAFFGQGTRLTVV.

This clone appeared a single time. The genes are TRBV29-1 and TRBJ2-1; 9 bases fit TRBD2. Germline CDR1 SQVTM, CDR2 ANQGSEA. The length of the CDR3 is 14 residues. J was trimmed by 6 bases and V by 4 bases; bases with no gene match: 7. The CDR3 DNA reads as TGCAGCGTTGTAGCGGGAGCCTTTGGCAATGAGCAGTTCTTC. Its protein product is CSVVAGAFGNEQFF.

The chain is built from TRBV11-3 and TRBJ1-5; maybe TRBD1 (6 bases). The CDR3 is 14 amino acids. Germline CDR1 SGHNT, CDR2 YENEEA. Trimming removed 5 bases from V and 7 bases from J, with 15 bases in between. The CDR3 sequence: CASSALWGRQPQHF. CDR3 coding DNA: TGTGCCAGCAGCGCACTGTGGGGGCGGCAGCCCCAGCATTTT. Together with reference TRBV11-3 and TRBJ1-5, the CDR3 gives the full variable domain: EAGVVQSPRYKIIEKKQPVAFWCNPISGHNTLYWYLQNLGQGPELLIRYENEEAVDDSQLPKDRFSAERLKGVDSTLKIQPAELGDSAVYLCASSALWGRQPQHFGDGTRLSIL.

A single count supports this clone. The genes are TRBV27 and TRBJ2-7, with D perhaps TRBD1 or TRBD2 (5 bases each). V lost 6 bases and J lost 7, with 13 bases in between. CDR3 size: 12 residues. CDR1 is MNHEY, CDR2 SMNVEV, per germline (reference sequence). The CDR3 region is CASSPGTREQYF. CDR3 nucleotides: TGTGCCAGCAGCCCTGGGACGAGGGAGCAGTACTTC.

The chain carries TRBV7-8 and TRBJ2-1, with D perhaps TRBD2 (6 bases). The length of the CDR3 is 15 residues. V lost 6 bases and J lost 9, with 21 bases in between. From germline, CDR1 is SGHVS and CDR2 FQNEAQ. This CDR3 reads CASSVGEVGNGEQFF. The DNA for the CDR3 is TGTGCCAGCAGTGTCGGGGAGGTGGGAAACGGTGAGCAGTTCTTC.

The chain couples TRBV9 to TRBJ2-7, with D unclear. The ends were cut back, 4 bases at V and 0 bases at J, with 14 bases in the middle. This CDR3 has 15 amino acids. Germline V gene lookup returns CDR1 SGDLS and CDR2 YYNGEE. The CDR3 spells CASSRDTQSSYEQYF. Written as DNA, the CDR3 is TGTGCCAGCAGCAGAGACACCCAATCCTCCTACGAGCAGTACTTC.

The chain links TRBV6-5 to TRBJ2-7; 7 positions match TRBD2. CDR3 length: 14 residues. V lost 4 bases, J lost 0 bases, and 3 bases stayed unmatched. The germline CDR1 and CDR2 sequences are MNHEY and SVGAGI. The CDR3 coding sequence is TGTGCCAGCAGTTTTCTAGCGGACTCCTACGAGCAGTACTTC. Translation gives CASSFLADSYEQYF.